This T cell receptor beta chain is from a study of siplizumab effects on memory and regulatory T cells. Data came from immunoSEQ multiplex PCR; TCRdb stores just in-frame clones and leaves some out. The data hold about 97,000 clones, with approximately 90% observed a single time. This CDR3 comprises 15 residues. The V and J ends lost 1 base and 5 bases, in that order; junction bases with no gene match: 4. Germline values: CDR1 SEHNR, CDR2 FQNEAQ (reference sequence). Sequences were obtained from CD4+ T cells sorted from blood. This chain joins TRBV7-9 and TRBJ2-5; 10 bases agree with TRBD2. The TCR comes from a human donor in good health. CDR3 residues: CASSLGQAGGETQYF. The CDR3 nucleotides read TGTGCCAGCAGCTTAGGTCAAGCGGGAGGGGAGACCCAGTACTTC.